The T cell receptor beta chain described here comes from a study of cytomegalovirus exposure and HLA in healthy donors. Study results and caveats: Most TCR beta V segments were productive about 87% or about 30% of the time in an earlier analysis. As a later analysis revealed, the rate of TCR association differed by HLA locus, with DRB1 most and HLA-C fewest. The authors later found most CMV-associated TCR beta chains appeared HLA-restricted. Relative to equally common others, HLA-associated TCR beta chains showed greater clonal expansion in a later analysis.

Remarks on this clone: Its specificity is not known.

CDR1 and CDR2 from the germline V gene are SEHNR and FQNEAQ (reference sequence). CDR3 length: 16 amino acids. Trimming took off 1 base at V and 1 base at J, with 11 bases between the two ends. The PCR employed 60 Vbeta primers together with 13 Jbeta primers. Data came from immunoSEQ multiplex PCR; TCRdb stores just in-frame clones and leaves some out. Of approximately 190,000 clones listed, around 84% are singletons. Sequencing used PBMCs. V is TRBV7-9 and J is TRBJ2-1; D is undetermined. The receptor comes from a woman in her 50s in good health and CMV-seropositive. In nucleotides, the CDR3 is TGTGCCAGCAGCTTAGGGGTGGGCTATTCCTACAATGAGCAGTTCTTC. Translated, it gives CASSLGVGYSYNEQFF.